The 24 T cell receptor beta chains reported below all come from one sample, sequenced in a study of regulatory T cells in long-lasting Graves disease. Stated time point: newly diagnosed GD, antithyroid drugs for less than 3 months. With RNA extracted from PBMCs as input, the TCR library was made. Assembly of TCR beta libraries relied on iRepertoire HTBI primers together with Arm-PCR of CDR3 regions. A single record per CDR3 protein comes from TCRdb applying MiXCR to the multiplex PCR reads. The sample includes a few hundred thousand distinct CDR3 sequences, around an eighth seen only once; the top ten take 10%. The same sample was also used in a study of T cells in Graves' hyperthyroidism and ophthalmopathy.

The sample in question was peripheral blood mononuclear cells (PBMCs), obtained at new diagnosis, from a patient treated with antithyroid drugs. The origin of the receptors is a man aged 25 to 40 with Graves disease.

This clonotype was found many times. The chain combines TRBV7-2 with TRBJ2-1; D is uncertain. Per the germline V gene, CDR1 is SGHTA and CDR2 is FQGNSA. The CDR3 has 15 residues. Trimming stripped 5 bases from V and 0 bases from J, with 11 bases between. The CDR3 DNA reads TGTGCCAGCAGCCCAAGGGTCATCTCCTACAATGAGCAGTTCTTC. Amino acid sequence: CASSPRVISYNEQFF.

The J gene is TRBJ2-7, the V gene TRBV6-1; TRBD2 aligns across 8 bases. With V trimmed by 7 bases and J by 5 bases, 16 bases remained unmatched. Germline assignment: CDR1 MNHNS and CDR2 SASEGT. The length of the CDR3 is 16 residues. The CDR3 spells CASNPGPAGGSHEQYF. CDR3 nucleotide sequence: TGTGCCAGCAACCCGGGGCCGGCGGGAGGTTCCCACGAGCAGTACTTC.

This chain's CDR3 is CASTSTAGANVLTF. The CDR3 DNA reads as TGTGCCAGCACCTCAACGGCTGGGGCCAACGTCCTGACTTTC. The V gene is TRBV11-2, the J gene TRBJ2-6; D is undetermined. CDR1 is SGHAT, CDR2 FQNNGV, per germline. The CDR3 covers 14 residues. Trimming removed 7 bases from V and 2 bases from J, with 9 bases in between.

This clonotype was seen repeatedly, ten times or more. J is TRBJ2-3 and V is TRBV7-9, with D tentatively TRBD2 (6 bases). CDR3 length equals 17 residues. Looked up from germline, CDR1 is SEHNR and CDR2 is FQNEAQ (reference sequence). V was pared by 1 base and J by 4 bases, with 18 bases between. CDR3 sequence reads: CASSLVSGDGRADTQYF. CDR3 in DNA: TGTGCCAGCAGCTTAGTTAGCGGAGACGGACGAGCAGATACGCAGTATTTT.

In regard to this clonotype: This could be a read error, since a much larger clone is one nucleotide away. DNA for the CDR3: TGTGCCAGCAGTTCCCGCCGGCAGCAGGGCCTTCCCCTCCACTTT. Translation: CASSSRRQQGLPLHF. This chain links TRBV28 with TRBJ1-6, with D perhaps matching TRBD1 (5 bases). Germline V gene data show CDR1 as MDHEN and CDR2 as SYDVKM. The CDR3 spans 15 residues. The V end was cut by 4 bases, the J end by 13 bases, with 20 bases between.

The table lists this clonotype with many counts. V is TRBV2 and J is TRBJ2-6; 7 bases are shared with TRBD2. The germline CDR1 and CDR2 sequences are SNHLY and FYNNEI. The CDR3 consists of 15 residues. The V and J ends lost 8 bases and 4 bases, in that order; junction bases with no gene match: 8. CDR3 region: CASSSRGDGANVLTF. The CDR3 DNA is TGTGCCAGCTCTTCTCGGGGGGACGGGGCCAACGTCCTGACTTTC. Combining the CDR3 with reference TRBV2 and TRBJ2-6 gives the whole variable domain EPEVTQTPSHQVTQMGQEVILRCVPISNHLYFYWYRQILGQKVEFLVSFYNNEISEKSEIFDDQFSVERPDGSNFTLKIRSTKLEDSAMYFCASSSRGDGANVLTFGAGSRLTVL.

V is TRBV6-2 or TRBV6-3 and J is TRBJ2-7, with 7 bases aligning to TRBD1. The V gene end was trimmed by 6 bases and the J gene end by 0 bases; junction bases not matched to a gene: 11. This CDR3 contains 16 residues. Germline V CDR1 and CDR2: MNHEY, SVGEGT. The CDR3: CASRGQEPLSSYEQYF. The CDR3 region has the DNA TGTGCCAGCAGAGGACAGGAGCCCCTGAGCTCCTACGAGCAGTACTTC.

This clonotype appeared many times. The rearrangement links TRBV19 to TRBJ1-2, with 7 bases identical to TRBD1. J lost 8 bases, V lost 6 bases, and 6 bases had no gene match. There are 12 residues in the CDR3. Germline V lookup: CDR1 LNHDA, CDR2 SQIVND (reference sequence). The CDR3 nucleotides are TGTGCCAGTAGCAATACAGGGGTCGGCTACACCTTC. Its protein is CASSNTGVGYTF.

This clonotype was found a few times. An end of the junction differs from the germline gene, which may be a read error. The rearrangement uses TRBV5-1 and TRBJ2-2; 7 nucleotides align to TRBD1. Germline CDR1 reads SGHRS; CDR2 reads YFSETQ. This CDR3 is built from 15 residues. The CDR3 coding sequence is TGCGCCAGCAGCTCGACAGGGTGGGACACCGGGGAGCTGCTTTTT. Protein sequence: CASSSTGWDTGELLF.

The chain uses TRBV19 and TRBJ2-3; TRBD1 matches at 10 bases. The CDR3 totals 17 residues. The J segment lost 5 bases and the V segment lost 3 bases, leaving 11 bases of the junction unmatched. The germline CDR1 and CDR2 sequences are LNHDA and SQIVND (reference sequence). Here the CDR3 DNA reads TGTGCCAGTAGTATGGCCCCCGGGACAGGGGTAGTAGATACGCAGTATTTT. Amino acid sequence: CASSMAPGTGVVDTQYF.

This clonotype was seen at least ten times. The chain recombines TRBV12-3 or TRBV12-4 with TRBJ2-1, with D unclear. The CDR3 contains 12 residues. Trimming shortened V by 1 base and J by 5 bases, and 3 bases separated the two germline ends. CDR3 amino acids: CASSLENNEQFF. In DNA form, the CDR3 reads TGTGCCAGCAGTTTAGAGAACAATGAGCAGTTCTTC.

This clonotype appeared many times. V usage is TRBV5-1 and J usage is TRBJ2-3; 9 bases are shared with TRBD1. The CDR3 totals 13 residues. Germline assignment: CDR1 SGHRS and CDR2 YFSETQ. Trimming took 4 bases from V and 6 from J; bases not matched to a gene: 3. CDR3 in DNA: TGCGCCAGCAGCGGGACAGGGTACGATACGCAGTATTTT. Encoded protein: CASSGTGYDTQYF.

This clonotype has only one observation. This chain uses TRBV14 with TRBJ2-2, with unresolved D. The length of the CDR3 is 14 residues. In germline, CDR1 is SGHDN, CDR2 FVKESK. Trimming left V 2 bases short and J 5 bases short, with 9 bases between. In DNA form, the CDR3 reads TGTGCCAGCAGCCAATCGATCGGAACCGGGGAGCTGTTTTTT. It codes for CASSQSIGTGELFF.

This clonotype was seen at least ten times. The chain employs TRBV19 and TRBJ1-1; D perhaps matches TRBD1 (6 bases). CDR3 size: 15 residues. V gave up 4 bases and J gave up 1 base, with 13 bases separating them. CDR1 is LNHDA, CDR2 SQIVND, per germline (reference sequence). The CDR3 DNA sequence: TGTGCCAGTAGTACCGCCTGGGGGCCGAACACTGAAGCTTTCTTT. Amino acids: CASSTAWGPNTEAFF. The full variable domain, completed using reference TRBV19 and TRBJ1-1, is DGGITQSPKYLFRKEGQNVTLSCEQNLNHDAMYWYRQDPGQGLRLIYYSQIVNDFQKGDIAEGYSVSREKKESFPLTVTSAQKNPTAFYLCASSTAWGPNTEAFFGQGTRLTVV.

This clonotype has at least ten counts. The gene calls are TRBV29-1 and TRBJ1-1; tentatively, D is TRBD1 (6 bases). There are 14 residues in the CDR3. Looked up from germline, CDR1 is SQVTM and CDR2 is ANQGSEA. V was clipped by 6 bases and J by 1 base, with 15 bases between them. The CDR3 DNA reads TGCAGCGTAAAACAACCGACAGGGAACACTGAAGCTTTCTTT. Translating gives CSVKQPTGNTEAFF.

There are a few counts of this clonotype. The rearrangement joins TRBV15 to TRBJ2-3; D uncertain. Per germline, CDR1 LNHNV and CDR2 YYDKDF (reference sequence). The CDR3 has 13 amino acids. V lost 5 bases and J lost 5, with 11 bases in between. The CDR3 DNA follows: TGTGCCACCAGCTGGTCCAACGAAGATACGCAGTATTTT. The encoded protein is CATSWSNEDTQYF.

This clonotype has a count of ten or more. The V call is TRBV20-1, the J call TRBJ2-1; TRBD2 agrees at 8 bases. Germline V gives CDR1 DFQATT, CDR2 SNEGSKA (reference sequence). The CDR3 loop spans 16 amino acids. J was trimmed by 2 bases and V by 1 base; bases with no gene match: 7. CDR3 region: CSARGPGGATYNEQFF. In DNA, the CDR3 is TGCAGTGCTAGAGGGCCGGGAGGGGCGACCTACAATGAGCAGTTCTTC.

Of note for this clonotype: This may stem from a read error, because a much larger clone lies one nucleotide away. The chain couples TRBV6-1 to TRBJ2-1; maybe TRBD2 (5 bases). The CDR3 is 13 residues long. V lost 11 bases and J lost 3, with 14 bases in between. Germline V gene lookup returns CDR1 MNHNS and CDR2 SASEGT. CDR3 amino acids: CAGATGNYNEQFF. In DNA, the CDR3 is TGTGCCGGCGCGACGGGGAACTACAATGAGCAGTTCTTC.

This CDR3 is CASSLRGTSGNTIYF. The CDR3 DNA reads as TGTGCCAGCAGTTTACGCGGGACGTCTGGAAACACCATATATTTT. This chain links TRBV27 with TRBJ1-3; perhaps TRBD1 as D (5 bases). With 2 bases removed from V and 1 base from J, the gap between germline ends came to 9 bases. Looked up from germline, CDR1 is MNHEY and CDR2 is SMNVEV (reference sequence). The CDR3 sequence is 15 residues long.

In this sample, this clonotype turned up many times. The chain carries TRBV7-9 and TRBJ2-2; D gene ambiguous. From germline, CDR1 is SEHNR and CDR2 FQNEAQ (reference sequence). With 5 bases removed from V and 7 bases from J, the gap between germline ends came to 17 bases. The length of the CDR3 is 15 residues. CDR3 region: CASSPSLGWSGELFF. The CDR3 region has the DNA TGTGCCAGCAGCCCCTCCCTAGGGTGGAGCGGGGAGCTGTTTTTT.

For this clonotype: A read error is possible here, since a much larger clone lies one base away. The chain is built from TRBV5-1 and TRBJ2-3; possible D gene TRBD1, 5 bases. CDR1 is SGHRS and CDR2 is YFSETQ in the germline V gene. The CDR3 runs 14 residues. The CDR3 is CASSLVPGSDEASF. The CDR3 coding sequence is TGCGCCAGCAGCTTGGTCCCAGGGTCCGATGAAGCTTCCTTT.

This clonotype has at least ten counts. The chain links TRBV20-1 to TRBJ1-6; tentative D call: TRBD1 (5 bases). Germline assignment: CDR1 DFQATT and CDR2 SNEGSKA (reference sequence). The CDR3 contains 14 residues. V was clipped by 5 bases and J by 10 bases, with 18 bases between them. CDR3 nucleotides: TGCAGTGCTGGGGGTCCGGGACTTGGGTCACCCCTCCACTTT. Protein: CSAGGPGLGSPLHF.

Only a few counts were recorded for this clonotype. The chain's CDR3 is CASPFRGETNTEAFF. The CDR3 coding sequence is TGTGCCAGCCCGTTCCGGGGGGAAACGAACACTGAAGCTTTCTTT. The chain uses TRBV7-3 and TRBJ1-1; D might be TRBD1 (5 bases). CDR3 size: 15 residues. Trimming cost V 8 bases and J 1 base, with 17 bases left between them. The germline gives CDR1 SGHTA, CDR2 FQGTGA.

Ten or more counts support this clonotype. CDR3 sequence: CASSLLGFRYNEQFF. CDR3 nucleotide sequence: TGTGCCAGCAGTTTGTTGGGGTTCCGATACAATGAGCAGTTCTTC. V gene TRBV27 combines with J gene TRBJ2-1, with D uncertain. The length of the CDR3 is 15 residues. V lost 3 bases and J lost 4, with 13 bases in between. The germline gives CDR1 MNHEY, CDR2 SMNVEV (reference sequence).